This T cell receptor beta chain appears in the sequencing data of a study of regulatory T cells in long-lasting Graves disease. Study-wide context: A definition of persistent Graves' disease required over 5 years of antithyroid drugs plus positive TSH receptor antibodies. Study-level findings and limits: Persistent Graves' patients showed less TCR diversity than newly diagnosed patients showed.

Sequencing libraries for TCR beta were prepared with iRepertoire HTBI primers and Arm-PCR of CDR3 regions. Using its own MiXCR run on the multiplex PCR reads, TCRdb lists one record per CDR3 protein. Of 400,000 to 500,000 distinct CDR3 sequences in the sample, about 20% were seen once. This CDR3 comprises 17 residues. V lost 0 bases, J lost 3 bases, and 6 bases stayed unmatched. CDR1 and CDR2 (germline): LNHNV, YYDKDF (reference sequence). Time point indicated: persistent/refractory GD, antithyroid drugs over 5 years with positive TRAb. TCR sequences were obtained from RNA taken from PBMCs. This clonotype was found many times. What it binds is unknown.

The sequence was obtained from a female donor with Graves disease. The specimen comprised peripheral blood mononuclear cells (PBMCs), sampled when the disease was refractory, from a patient treated with antithyroid drugs. The chain recombines TRBV15 with TRBJ2-7, with 12 bases fitting TRBD2. The DNA of the CDR3 is TGTGCCACCAGCAGAGACCGGGGACTAGCGGGCCGCTACGAGCAGTACTTC. Translating it yields CATSRDRGLAGRYEQYF.